This paragraph covers one T cell receptor (beta chain) sequence. Its matching antigen is unknown. Second doses at about 4 or about 12 weeks were pooled. This entry belongs to a study of T cell responses to AZD1222 COVID-19 vaccine. Sequenced by immunoSEQ multiplex PCR; TCRdb stores in-frame clones only, minus some. The sample yields under 150,000 clones, approximately 87% seen once. General study results and limits: At baseline, seropositivity was found in only a handful of AZD1222 recipients. Clonal diversity was possibly underestimated, and the donors were mostly white British, with more females. Nearly half of the spike-specific TCRs reportedly recognize variant regions that carry no mutations.

The CDR3 extends over 15 amino acids. The V gene's germline CDR1 is ENHRY and CDR2 SYGVKD. The junction had 9 bases not matched to a gene; V was cut back by 8 bases and J by 5 bases. This sequence was found in an adult who received the AZD1222 COVID-19 vaccine. This rearrangement joins TRBV10-3 to TRBJ2-2, with TRBD2 matching over 9 bases. The sequencing here drew on peripheral blood, taken 28 days after the second AZD1222 dose. Here the CDR3 reads CAIGSGTSITGELFF. The DNA for the CDR3 is TGTGCCATCGGGTCCGGGACTAGCATAACCGGGGAGCTGTTTTTT.